This T cell receptor beta chain was obtained from a study of beta chain features in type 1 diabetes. Study-level findings and limits: Among all four CD4+ subsets, Type 1 diabetes patients had TCRB CDR3s that were moderately but significantly shorter.

This clone was detected a few times. Its antigen is still unknown. Every isolated RNA sample was fully reverse transcribed, so sequencing captured expressed TCRB transcripts. Data came from immunoSEQ multiplex PCR; TCRdb stores just in-frame clones and leaves some out. The sample lists 150,000 to 200,000 clones; 6.5% to 10% were seen once. CDR1 SGHRS and CDR2 YFSETQ come from the germline V gene. The CDR3 covers 15 residues. V trimming: 2 bases; J trimming: 4 bases; junction bases outside the gene matches: 7. This clonotype was sampled from a woman aged 18-29 years with type 1 diabetes. The sequenced sample was central memory CD4+ T cells from blood. The rearrangement uses TRBV5-1 and TRBJ2-5, with 8 bases lining up with TRBD2. This CDR3 is CASSFSGVHRETQYF. The CDR3 DNA is TGCGCCAGCAGCTTTAGCGGGGTGCACCGAGAGACCCAGTACTTC.